This TCR beta chain was captured by sequencing in a study of T cell changes during pregnancy in multiple sclerosis. Germline V gene data show CDR1 as MNHEY and CDR2 as SVGAGI. The CDR3 has 14 residues. V trimming: 7 bases; J trimming: 6 bases; junction bases outside the gene matches: 7. TCRdb keeps only in-frame clones here, not all; method: immunoSEQ multiplex PCR. The sample has around 70,000 clones; over 80% are singletons. The receptor was isolated from a female donor with multiple sclerosis, enrolled in a pregnancy study. The sequences come from peripheral blood, collected before pregnancy. The chain joins TRBV6-5 to TRBJ2-1; 9 bases align to TRBD2. The CDR3 loop is CASTTYSGSNEQFF. The CDR3 DNA is TGTGCCAGCACTACTTATAGCGGGAGCAATGAGCAGTTCTTC.